The next 27 T cell receptor beta chains were all read from a single sample in a study of T cells in Graves' hyperthyroidism and ophthalmopathy. TCR beta CDR3 sequences were amplified from RNA transcripts. HTBI primers were employed in a first-round RT-PCR of the TCR CDR3. Via MiXCR, TCRdb re-called the multiplex PCR reads, giving one row per CDR3 protein. Of 410,000 or so distinct CDR3 sequences detected, 14% to 15% appear once; the ten largest clones hold roughly 13%. The sample consisted of blood. These TCRs come from a man aged 18-30 years with Graves' ophthalmopathy.

This clonotype was recorded at least ten times. Here the CDR3 DNA reads TGTGCCAGCAGCCAAGGCCGAACTAGCACAGATACGCAGTATTTT. Protein: CASSQGRTSTDTQYF. V gene TRBV3-1 combines with J gene TRBJ2-3; no clear D. The CDR3 contains 15 residues. V lost 1 base, J lost 0 bases, and 8 bases lay in between. Germline V gene data show CDR1 as LGHDT and CDR2 as YNNKEL (reference sequence).

This clonotype was recorded many times. The CDR3 coding sequence is TGTGCCCCTAGGACGACTGTCGGGGCCAACGTCCTGACTTTC. It encodes CAPRTTVGANVLTF. The chain combines TRBV2 with TRBJ2-6; D not resolved. Trimming stripped 11 bases from V and 4 bases from J, with 15 bases between. Germline assignment: CDR1 SNHLY and CDR2 FYNNEI. CDR3 length equals 14 residues.

This clonotype was recorded many times. The rearrangement links TRBV7-9 to TRBJ2-5; possible D gene TRBD2, 6 bases. The CDR3 sequence is 14 residues long. Germline CDR1 and CDR2: SEHNR and FQNEAQ (reference sequence). V dropped 5 bases and J dropped 5 bases, with 15 bases sitting between them. This chain's CDR3 is CASSLSTSGETQYF. The CDR3 nucleotides read TGTGCCAGCAGCCTATCGACTAGTGGGGAGACCCAGTACTTC.

This clonotype was counted at least ten times. The genes are TRBV13 and TRBJ2-7, with 7 bases fitting TRBD1. Trimming at V came to 4 bases and at J to 2 bases, leaving 8 bases not matched to a gene. The CDR3 contains 15 residues. Germline CDR1 is PRHDT and CDR2 is FYEKMQ (reference sequence). DNA of the CDR3: TGTGCCAGCAGCTCCATCCGGACAGGACCCTACGAGCAGTACTTC. It specifies CASSSIRTGPYEQYF.

Many counts were recorded for this clonotype. This chain connects TRBV5-1 to TRBJ2-2; D may be TRBD1 (5 bases). Trimming cost V 4 bases and J 6 bases, with 13 bases left between them. There are 14 residues in the CDR3. Germline V gene sequence: CDR1 SGHRS, CDR2 YFSETQ. This CDR3 is CASSVLSGSGELFF. Written as DNA, the CDR3 is TGCGCCAGCAGCGTACTCTCAGGGTCCGGGGAGCTGTTTTTT.

The chain has TRBV9 and TRBJ2-1; TRBD1 or TRBD2 may be the D gene (7 bases each). CDR3 length: 16 amino acids. Trimming pared 3 bases from V and 6 bases from J, leaving 19 bases between. Looked up from germline, CDR1 is SGDLS and CDR2 is YYNGEE. CDR3 bases: TGTGCCAGCAGCGCCGCAGGGGGGGGGCGACCCAATGAGCAGTTCTTC. The encoded protein is CASSAAGGGRPNEQFF.

This clonotype showed up many times. V usage is TRBV5-1 and J usage is TRBJ1-5, with D uncertain. Trimming left V 4 bases short and J 5 bases short, with 13 bases between. CDR1 SGHRS and CDR2 YFSETQ come from the germline V gene. The CDR3 is 14 amino acids. The CDR3 DNA follows: TGCGCCAGCAGCCTAACGGGTTCTGATCAGCCCCAGCATTTT. Translation: CASSLTGSDQPQHF. Complete variable domain (other parts from reference TRBV5-1 and TRBJ1-5): KAGVTQTPRYLIKTRGQQVTLSCSPISGHRSVSWYQQTPGQGLQFLFEYFSETQRNKGNFPGRFSGRQFSNSRSEMNVSTLELGDSALYLCASSLTGSDQPQHFGDGTRLSIL.

Ten or more counts support this clonotype. This sequence joins TRBV11-2 and TRBJ2-5, with D unresolved. The germline V gene has CDR1 SGHAT and CDR2 FQNNGV. Trimming took off 1 base at V and 0 bases at J, with 6 bases between the two ends. The CDR3 totals 14 residues. The CDR3 nucleotides read TGTGCCAGCAGCTTAGCGGCGTACCAAGAGACCCAGTACTTC. This translates into CASSLAAYQETQYF.

At least ten counts were recorded for this clonotype. In DNA, the CDR3 is TGTGCCAGCAGTGAAGTCCTTGACTACACAGATACGCAGTATTTT. Residues: CASSEVLDYTDTQYF. V gene TRBV2 combines with J gene TRBJ2-3; the D gene is possibly TRBD2 (5 bases). Germline V gene data show CDR1 as SNHLY and CDR2 as FYNNEI. This CDR3 region has 15 residues. Trimming removed 1 base from V and 2 bases from J, with 10 bases in between.

In its sample, this clonotype was seen many times. The chain couples TRBV7-8 to TRBJ2-5, with D tentatively TRBD1 (5 bases). V was pared by 1 base and J by 4 bases, with 10 bases between. This CDR3 is built from 14 residues. Germline V lookup: CDR1 SGHVS, CDR2 FQNEAQ. This CDR3 is CASSLGPGPETQYF. The CDR3 coding sequence is TGTGCCAGCAGCTTAGGGCCAGGGCCAGAGACCCAGTACTTC.

The chain employs TRBV7-9 and TRBJ2-1, with D perhaps being TRBD1 or TRBD2 (5 bases each). V lost 3 bases and J lost 5, with 17 bases in between. The germline V gene encodes CDR1 SEHNR and CDR2 FQNEAQ (reference sequence). The CDR3 sequence is 16 residues long. The CDR3 loop reads CASSLRGVPVDNEQFF. The CDR3 DNA reads as TGTGCCAGCAGCTTGCGAGGGGTCCCCGTTGACAATGAGCAGTTCTTC.

This clonotype has just a few counts. This chain links TRBV15 with TRBJ1-5; D ambiguous. CDR3 length: 13 residues. Trimming took off 5 bases at V and 4 bases at J, with 9 bases between the two ends. The germline V gene encodes CDR1 LNHNV and CDR2 YYDKDF (reference sequence). The CDR3 sequence is CATSLDRNQPQHF. In DNA, the CDR3 is TGTGCCACCAGCTTGGACCGAAATCAGCCCCAGCATTTT.

In its sample, this clonotype was seen many times. CDR3 coding DNA: TGTGCCAGCAGCATACTCGGGACTGATGAGCAGTTCTTC. It yields the protein CASSILGTDEQFF. This chain joins TRBV11-2 and TRBJ2-1, with a possible D match to TRBD2 (6 bases). The CDR3 has 13 amino acids. Germline V lookup: CDR1 SGHAT, CDR2 FQNNGV. The V gene lost 5 bases and the J gene lost 8 bases, with 13 bases spanning the gap. Based on the CDR3 plus reference TRBV11-2 and TRBJ2-1, the full variable domain is EAGVAQSPRYKIIEKRQSVAFWCNPISGHATLYWYQQILGQGPKLLIQFQNNGVVDDSQLPKDRFSAERLKGVDSTLKIQPAKLEDSAVYLCASSILGTDEQFFGPGTRLTVL.

This clonotype was found many times. This chain uses TRBV5-1 with TRBJ2-5; the match to TRBD1 covers 8 bases. The germline gives CDR1 SGHRS, CDR2 YFSETQ. This CDR3 region has 15 residues. The V and J ends lost 3 bases and 2 bases, in that order; junction bases with no gene match: 6. This CDR3 reads CASSSGQVNQETQYF. DNA for the CDR3: TGCGCCAGCAGCTCGGGACAGGTGAATCAAGAGACCCAGTACTTC.

This clonotype was observed many times. This chain joins TRBV6-1 and TRBJ2-7; D ambiguous. Between the trimmed V and J ends, which lost 1 base and 3 bases, there was a span of 13 bases. The CDR3 extends over 15 amino acids. CDR1 is MNHNS and CDR2 is SASEGT in the germline V gene. The CDR3 reads CASSEVLAEVYEQYF. The CDR3 DNA reads as TGTGCCAGCAGTGAAGTACTGGCAGAGGTCTACGAGCAGTACTTC.

V gene TRBV20-1 combines with J gene TRBJ2-4; D is uncertain. The CDR3 is 12 residues long. The germline V and J ends were trimmed by 3 bases and 1 base, with 4 bases remaining between them. Germline CDR1 is DFQATT and CDR2 is SNEGSKA (reference sequence). CDR3 residues: CSARAAKNIQYF. CDR3 bases: TGCAGTGCTAGGGCGGCCAAAAACATTCAGTACTTC.

This clonotype was recorded many times. The V gene is TRBV6-1, the J gene TRBJ2-1; 9 bases are a match to TRBD1. J was trimmed by 4 bases and V by 5 bases; bases with no gene match: 6. The length of the CDR3 is 15 residues. The V gene's germline CDR1 is MNHNS and CDR2 SASEGT. The CDR3 DNA is TGTGCCAGCAGTTCCACAGGGGGCGGGTACAATGAGCAGTTCTTC. Its protein product is CASSSTGGGYNEQFF.

The V and J genes are TRBV5-1 and TRBJ1-3; D may be TRBD1 (5 bases). CDR3 length: 15 residues. The germline gives CDR1 SGHRS, CDR2 YFSETQ. The germline V and J ends were trimmed by 4 bases and 1 base, with 12 bases remaining between them. The CDR3 protein is CASSPLGVSGNTIYF. DNA of the CDR3: TGCGCCAGCAGCCCCCTGGGGGTATCTGGAAACACCATATATTTT. The full variable domain, its missing parts supplied by reference TRBV5-1 and TRBJ1-3, is KAGVTQTPRYLIKTRGQQVTLSCSPISGHRSVSWYQQTPGQGLQFLFEYFSETQRNKGNFPGRFSGRQFSNSRSEMNVSTLELGDSALYLCASSPLGVSGNTIYFGEGSWLTVV.

This clonotype has a count of ten or more. The rearrangement joins TRBV24-1 to TRBJ2-1; D is ambiguous. Germline V gene lookup returns CDR1 KGHDR and CDR2 SFDVKD. CDR3 length equals 11 residues. Trimming took off 9 bases at V and 8 bases at J, with 10 bases between the two ends. CDR3 nucleotide sequence: TGTGCCACCTTAGGCGAGTATGAGCAGTTCTTC. Residues: CATLGEYEQFF.

The CDR3, as DNA: TGTGCCAGCTCGCCCGGACAGGTAGGGGACTCGGAGCAGTTCTTC. Amino acid sequence: CASSPGQVGDSEQFF. V gene TRBV18 combines with J gene TRBJ2-1, with a possible D match to TRBD1 (7 bases). The germline gives CDR1 KGHSH, CDR2 LQKENI. The CDR3 totals 15 residues. Trimming stripped 6 bases from V and 10 bases from J, with 22 bases between. The whole variable domain, filled in from reference TRBV18 and TRBJ2-1, reads NAGVMQNPRHLVRRRGQEARLRCSPMKGHSHVYWYRQLPEEGLKFMVYLQKENIIDESGMPKERFSAEFPKEGPSILRIQQVVRGDSAAYFCASSPGQVGDSEQFFGPGTRLTVL.

This clonotype was found a few times. This chain connects TRBV7-6 to TRBJ2-5, with no clear D. Trimming removed 6 bases at V and 5 bases at J, with 10 bases between. CDR1 is SGHVS and CDR2 is FNYEAQ in the germline V gene. The CDR3 covers 12 residues. In DNA form, the CDR3 reads TGTGCCAGCAGAAGAAGCCCGGAGACCCAGTACTTC. Translation: CASRRSPETQYF.

The chain employs TRBV7-9 and TRBJ2-7, with 7 bases identical to TRBD1. The trim removed 2 bases at V and 1 base at J, leaving 5 bases unmatched. This CDR3 has 15 amino acids. Germline CDR1 reads SEHNR; CDR2 reads FQNEAQ (reference sequence). The CDR3: CASSLTGQVSYEQYF. In DNA form, the CDR3 reads TGTGCCAGCAGCTTAACTGGACAGGTTTCCTACGAGCAGTACTTC.

V and J are TRBV3-1 and TRBJ2-2; TRBD1 matches at 8 bases. Germline trimming cut 0 bases from V and 3 bases from J; bases unmatched to any gene: 9. This CDR3 region has 18 residues. Per germline, CDR1 LGHDT and CDR2 YNNKEL (reference sequence). The CDR3 bases are TGTGCCAGCAGCCAAGAATCCCTCCGGGACAGGCACACCGGGGAGCTGTTTTTT. Translated, it gives CASSQESLRDRHTGELFF.

J is TRBJ2-3 and V is TRBV14; TRBD2 aligns across 7 bases. The V gene's germline CDR1 is SGHDN and CDR2 FVKESK. CDR3 size: 19 residues. J gave up 2 bases and V 1 base, and 15 bases lay outside the gene matches. DNA for the CDR3: TGTGCCAGCAGCCAAGTAGGCCGCAGTTATCTAGCGGACACAGATACGCAGTATTTT. It translates to CASSQVGRSYLADTDTQYF.

CDR3 nucleotides: TGTGCCAGCAGCTTAGGGGGACAGGGACGCGAGACCCAGTACTTC. Its translation: CASSLGGQGRETQYF. This chain links TRBV7-2 with TRBJ2-5, with TRBD1 identical over 9 bases. CDR1 is SGHTA and CDR2 is FQGNSA in the germline V gene. The V gene end was trimmed by 1 base and the J gene end by 5 bases; junction bases not matched to a gene: 5. The CDR3 runs 15 residues.

This clonotype was seen a few times. The chain uses TRBV6-1 and TRBJ2-1, with TRBD2 as a possible D gene (5 bases). This CDR3 is 12 amino acids long. The V end lost 6 bases, the J end lost 6 bases, and 9 bases lay between the germline ends. Germline V lookup: CDR1 MNHNS, CDR2 SASEGT. The CDR3 region is CASRGSTNEQFF. CDR3 DNA sequence: TGTGCCAGCAGAGGGAGTACCAATGAGCAGTTCTTC.

This clonotype was seen only a few times. J is TRBJ2-3 and V is TRBV5-1; 9 bases align to TRBD2. V shed 0 bases and J 2 bases; nucleotides not matched to a gene: 7. Per the germline V gene, CDR1 is SGHRS and CDR2 is YFSETQ. The CDR3 is 17 amino acids. CDR3 sequence: CASSLAVAGEITDTQYF. The CDR3 region has the DNA TGCGCCAGCAGCTTGGCTGTAGCGGGGGAGATCACAGATACGCAGTATTTT.